This T cell receptor (beta chain) was profiled in a study of blood T cell repertoires in COVID-19. Looking at the study overall: Whether acute or convalescent, the COVID-19 samples came from the United States, Italy and Spain. In each case, the material was cDNA or gDNA derived from T cells, B-cell-depleted T cells, or PBMCs.

Original data processing: Nucleated cell number was recorded as an estimate derived from reference gene primer amplification. Using immunoSEQ multiplex PCR, the repertoire was profiled, and TCRdb retains in-frame clones only, with some absent. The V and J calls and the clone size are those of that table, but D and trimming were determined from the DNA. The sample consists of 150,000 or so clones, about 90% of them appearing once. Specimen: peripheral blood. The clonotype was recovered from a man aged 45-60 years with acute or convalescent COVID-19.

The CDR3: CASSPPRYGTGGWETQYF. The CDR3 DNA reads TGTGCCAGCTCACCACCTCGATATGGGACAGGGGGCTGGGAGACCCAGTACTTC. V gene TRBV18 combines with J gene TRBJ2-5; TRBD1 matches at 12 bases. CDR1 is KGHSH, CDR2 LQKENI, per germline. The length of the CDR3 is 18 residues. With 0 bases clipped from V and 5 bases from J, the junction kept 10 bases outside the gene matches.